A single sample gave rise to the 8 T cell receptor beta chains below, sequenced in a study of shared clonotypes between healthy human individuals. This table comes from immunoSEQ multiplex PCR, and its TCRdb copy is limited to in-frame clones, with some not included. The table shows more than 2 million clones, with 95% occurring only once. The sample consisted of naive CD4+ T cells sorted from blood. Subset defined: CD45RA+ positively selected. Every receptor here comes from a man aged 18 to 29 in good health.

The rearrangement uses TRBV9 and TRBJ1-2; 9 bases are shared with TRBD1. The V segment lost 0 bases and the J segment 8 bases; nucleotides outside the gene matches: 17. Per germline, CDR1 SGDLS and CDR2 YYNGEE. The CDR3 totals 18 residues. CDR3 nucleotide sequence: TGTGCCAGCAGCGTAGTTCGAGGGACAGGGAAGGGGGTTCGAGGCTACACCTTC. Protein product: CASSVVRGTGKGVRGYTF.

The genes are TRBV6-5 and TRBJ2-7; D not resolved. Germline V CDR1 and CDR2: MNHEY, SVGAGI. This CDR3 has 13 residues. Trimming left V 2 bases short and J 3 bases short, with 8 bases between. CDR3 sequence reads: CASSYGPIYEQYF. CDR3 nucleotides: TGTGCCAGCAGTTACGGTCCAATCTACGAGCAGTACTTC.

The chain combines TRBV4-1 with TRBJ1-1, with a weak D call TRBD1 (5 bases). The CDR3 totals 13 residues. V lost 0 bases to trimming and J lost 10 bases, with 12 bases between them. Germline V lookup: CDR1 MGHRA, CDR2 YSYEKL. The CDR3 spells CASSQDRGFGAFF. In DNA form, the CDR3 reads TGCGCCAGCAGCCAAGATAGGGGTTTCGGAGCTTTCTTT.

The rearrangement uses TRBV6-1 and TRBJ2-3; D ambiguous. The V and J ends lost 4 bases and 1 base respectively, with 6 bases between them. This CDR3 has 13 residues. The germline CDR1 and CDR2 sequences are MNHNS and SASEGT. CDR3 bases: TGTGCCAGCAGTGGCACCCGCACAGATACGCAGTATTTT. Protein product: CASSGTRTDTQYF.

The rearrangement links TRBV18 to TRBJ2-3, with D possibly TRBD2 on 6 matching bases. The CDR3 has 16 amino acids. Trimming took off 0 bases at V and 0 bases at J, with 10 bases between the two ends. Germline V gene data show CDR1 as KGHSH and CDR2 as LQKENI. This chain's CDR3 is CASSPPRGSSTDTQYF. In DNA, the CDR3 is TGTGCCAGCTCACCACCGCGGGGATCTAGCACAGATACGCAGTATTTT.

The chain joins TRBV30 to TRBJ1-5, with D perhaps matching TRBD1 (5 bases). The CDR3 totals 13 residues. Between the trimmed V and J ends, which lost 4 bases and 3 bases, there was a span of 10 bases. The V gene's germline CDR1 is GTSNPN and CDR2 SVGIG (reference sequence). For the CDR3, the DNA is TGTGCCTGGACGGGGGAGGCCAATCAGCCCCAGCATTTT. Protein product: CAWTGEANQPQHF.

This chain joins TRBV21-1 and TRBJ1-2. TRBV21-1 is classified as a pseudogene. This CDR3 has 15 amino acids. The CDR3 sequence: CASSHRPGLNYGYTF. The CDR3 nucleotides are TGTGCCAGCAGCCACCGACCGGGACTTAACTATGGCTACACCTTC.

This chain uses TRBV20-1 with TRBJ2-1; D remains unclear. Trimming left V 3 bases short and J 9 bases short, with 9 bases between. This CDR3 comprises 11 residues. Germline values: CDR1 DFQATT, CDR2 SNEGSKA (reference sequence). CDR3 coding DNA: TGCAGTGCTAGTCTTGAGGTTGAGCAGTTCTTC. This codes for CSASLEVEQFF.